This T cell receptor beta chain was sequenced during a study of blood T cell repertoires in COVID-19. On the study more broadly: Acute and convalescent COVID-19 samples came from the United States, Italy and Spain. Sources were T cells, B-cell-depleted T cells, or PBMCs; the material itself was cDNA or gDNA.

This CDR3 has 14 residues. As handled by the study authors: From reference gene primer amplification, estimates of nucleated cell counts were derived. Sequenced by immunoSEQ multiplex PCR; TCRdb stores in-frame clones only, minus some. The V and J calls and clone size are taken from that table; D and trimming were inferred from the DNA. This sample has 200,000 to 250,000 clones, with 70% to 90% found just once. The chain is built from TRBV1 and TRBJ1-5. TRBV1 is reported as a pseudogene. The specimen was peripheral blood. The sequence was collected from a man between 60 and 75 years old with acute or convalescent COVID-19. Here the CDR3 reads CTSSPRLNRQPQHF. CDR3 coding DNA: TGCACCAGCAGCCCCCGTCTAAACCGGCAGCCCCAGCATTTT.